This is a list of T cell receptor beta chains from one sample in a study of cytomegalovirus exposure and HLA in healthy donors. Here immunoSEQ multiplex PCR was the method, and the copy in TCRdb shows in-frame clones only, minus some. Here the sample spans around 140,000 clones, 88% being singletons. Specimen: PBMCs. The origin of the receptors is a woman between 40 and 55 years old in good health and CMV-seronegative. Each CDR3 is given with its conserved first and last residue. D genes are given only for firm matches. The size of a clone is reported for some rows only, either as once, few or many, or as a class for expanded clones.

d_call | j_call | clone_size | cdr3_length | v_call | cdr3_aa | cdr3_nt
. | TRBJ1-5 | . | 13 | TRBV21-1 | CANIRTANQPQHF | TGTGCCAACATTAGGACAGCTAATCAGCCCCAGCATTTT
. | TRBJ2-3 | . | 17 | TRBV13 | CASSLPLGGRAADTQYF | TGTGCCAGCAGCTTACCCTTAGGGGGGAGGGCCGCAGATACGCAGTATTTT
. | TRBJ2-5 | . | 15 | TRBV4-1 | CASSQGRGFEETQYF | TGCGCCAGCAGCCAAGGGCGGGGCTTTGAAGAGACCCAGTACTTC
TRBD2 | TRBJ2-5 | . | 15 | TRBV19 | CASSIRLAGVETQYF | TGTGCCAGTAGTATTAGGTTAGCGGGAGTGGAGACCCAGTACTTC
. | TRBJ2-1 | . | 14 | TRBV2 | CASRTPGGVNEQFF | TGTGCCAGCAGGACCCCCGGGGGAGTAAATGAGCAGTTCTTC
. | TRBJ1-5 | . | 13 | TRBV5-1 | CASSLLGQQPQHF | TGCGCCAGCAGCTTGTTGGGGCAGCAGCCCCAGCATTTT
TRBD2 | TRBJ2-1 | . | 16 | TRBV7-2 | CASSLLGAGVVNEQFF | TGTGCCAGCAGCTTATTGGGAGCGGGGGTAGTCAATGAGCAGTTCTTC
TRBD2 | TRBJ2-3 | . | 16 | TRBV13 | CASSLGLAGGHDTQYF | TGTGCCAGCAGCCTTGGGCTAGCGGGAGGGCATGATACGCAGTATTTT
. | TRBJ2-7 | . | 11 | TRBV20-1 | CSAFNAAEQYF | TGCAGTGCGTTCAATGCTGCCGAGCAGTACTTC
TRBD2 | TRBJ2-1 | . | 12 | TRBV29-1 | CSVVRGRDEQFF | TGCAGCGTTGTGCGGGGGAGGGATGAGCAGTTCTTC
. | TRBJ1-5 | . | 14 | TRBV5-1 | CASSFLGGGQPQHF | TGCGCCAGCAGCTTTTTGGGGGGTGGTCAGCCCCAGCATTTT
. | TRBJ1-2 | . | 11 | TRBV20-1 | CSARDMIVNTF | TGCAGTGCTAGAGATATGATAGTTAACACCTTC
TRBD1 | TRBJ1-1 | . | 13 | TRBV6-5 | CASSSGTGTEAFF | TGTGCCAGCAGTTCCGGGACAGGGACTGAAGCTTTCTTT
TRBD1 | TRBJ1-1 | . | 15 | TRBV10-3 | CASSYSRGTHTEAFF | TGTGCCAGCAGTTACTCCAGGGGGACCCACACTGAAGCTTTCTTT
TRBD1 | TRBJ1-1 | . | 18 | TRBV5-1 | CASSPNAGTGGLSTEAFF | TGCGCCAGCAGCCCAAATGCAGGGACAGGGGGCTTGAGCACTGAAGCTTTCTTT
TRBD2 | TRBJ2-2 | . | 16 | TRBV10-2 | CASSILAGVSTGELFF | TGCGCCAGCAGCATCCTAGCGGGAGTGAGCACCGGGGAGCTGTTTTTT
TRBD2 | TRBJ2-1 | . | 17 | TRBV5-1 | CASRAAGLTSGSNEQFF | TGCGCCAGCAGGGCCGCCGGGTTGACTAGCGGGAGTAATGAGCAGTTCTTC
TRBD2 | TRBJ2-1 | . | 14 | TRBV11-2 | CASSFSGNSNEQFF | TGTGCCAGCAGCTTTAGCGGGAATTCCAATGAGCAGTTCTTC
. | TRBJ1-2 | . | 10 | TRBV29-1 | CSVNLYGYTF | TGCAGCGTTAATCTCTATGGCTACACCTTC
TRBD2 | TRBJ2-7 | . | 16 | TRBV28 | CASSLGLAGGSYEQYF | TGTGCCAGCAGTCTGGGACTAGCGGGAGGGTCCTACGAGCAGTACTTC
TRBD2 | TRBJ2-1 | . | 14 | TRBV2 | CASSRIAGTGEQFF | TGTGCCAGCAGTCGCATAGCGGGAACTGGTGAGCAGTTCTTC
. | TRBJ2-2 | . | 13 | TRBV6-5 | CASSLQNTGELFF | TGTGCCAGCAGTTTACAGAACACCGGGGAGCTGTTTTTT
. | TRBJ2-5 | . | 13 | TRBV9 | CASSVDREETQYF | TGTGCCAGCAGCGTAGACAGGGAAGAGACCCAGTACTTC
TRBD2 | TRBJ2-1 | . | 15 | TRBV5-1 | CASSLHSGKDNEQFF | TGCGCCAGCAGCTTACATAGCGGGAAGGACAATGAGCAGTTCTTC
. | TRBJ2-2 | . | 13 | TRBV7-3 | CASSEGLTGELFF | TGTGCCAGCAGCGAGGGCCTCACCGGGGAGCTGTTTTTT
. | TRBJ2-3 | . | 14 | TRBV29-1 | CSVGRGSPPDTQYF | TGCAGCGTGGGCAGGGGCTCCCCCCCAGATACGCAGTATTTT
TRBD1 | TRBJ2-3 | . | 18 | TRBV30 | CAWSAPGQGVSSADTQYF | TGTGCCTGGAGTGCTCCGGGACAGGGAGTATCTAGCGCAGATACGCAGTATTTT
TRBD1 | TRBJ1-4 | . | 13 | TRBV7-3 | CASSPGGDEKLFF | TGTGCCAGCAGTCCAGGGGGTGACGAAAAACTGTTTTTT
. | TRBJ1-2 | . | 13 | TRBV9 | CASSVVQNYGYTF | TGTGCCAGCAGCGTAGTCCAGAACTATGGCTACACCTTC
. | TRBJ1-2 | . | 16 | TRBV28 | CASSSPNEGHLYGYTF | TGTGCCAGCAGTTCACCCAATGAGGGACATCTCTATGGCTACACCTTC
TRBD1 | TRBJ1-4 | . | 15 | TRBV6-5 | CASSRTGATNEKLFF | TGTGCCAGCAGCCGTACAGGGGCAACTAATGAAAAACTGTTTTTT
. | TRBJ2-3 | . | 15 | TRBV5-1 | CASSSAGTSTDTQYF | TGCGCCAGCAGCTCAGCGGGTACCTCCACAGATACGCAGTATTTT
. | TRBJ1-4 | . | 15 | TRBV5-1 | CASSLSGVEFEKLFF | TGCGCCAGCAGCTTATCAGGGGTGGAATTCGAAAAACTGTTTTTT
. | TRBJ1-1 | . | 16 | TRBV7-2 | CASSPWDTRINTEAFF | TGTGCCAGCAGCCCGTGGGACACCCGAATAAACACTGAAGCTTTCTTT
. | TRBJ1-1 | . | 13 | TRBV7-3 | CASSLRGMGEAFF | TGTGCCAGCAGCCTCCGGGGAATGGGTGAAGCTTTCTTT
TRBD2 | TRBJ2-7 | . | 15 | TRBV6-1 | CASSWTSGSYYEQYF | TGTGCCAGCAGTTGGACTAGCGGGAGCTACTACGAGCAGTACTTC
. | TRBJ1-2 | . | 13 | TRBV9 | CASSASFPYGYTF | TGTGCCAGCAGCGCCAGTTTCCCCTATGGCTACACCTTC
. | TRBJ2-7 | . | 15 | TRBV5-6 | CASSLQGSTYYEQYF | TGTGCCAGCAGCCTCCAAGGGAGTACCTACTACGAGCAGTACTTC
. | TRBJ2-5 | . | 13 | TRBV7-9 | CASSLGGEETQYF | TGTGCCAGCAGCTTAGGGGGCGAGGAGACCCAGTACTTC
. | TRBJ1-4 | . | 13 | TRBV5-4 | CASSWGRFEKLFF | TGTGCCAGCAGCTGGGGGCGATTTGAAAAACTGTTTTTT
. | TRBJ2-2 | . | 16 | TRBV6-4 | CASSDSGQENTGELFF | TGTGCCAGCAGTGACTCGGGTCAGGAGAACACCGGGGAGCTGTTTTTT
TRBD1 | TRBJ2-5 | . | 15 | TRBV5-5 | CASSLPRQGQETQYF | TGTGCCAGCAGCTTACCCCGACAGGGGCAAGAGACCCAGTACTTC
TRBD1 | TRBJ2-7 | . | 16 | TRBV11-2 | CASSLSGGQGSYEQYF | TGTGCCAGCAGCTTATCTGGCGGACAGGGCTCCTACGAGCAGTACTTC
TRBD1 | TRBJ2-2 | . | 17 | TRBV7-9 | CASSPGWQGADTGELFF | TGTGCCAGCAGCCCAGGGTGGCAGGGGGCCGACACCGGGGAGCTGTTTTTT
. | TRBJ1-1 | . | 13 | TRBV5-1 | CASSLEPEQEAFF | TGCGCCAGCAGCCTAGAACCAGAACAAGAAGCTTTCTTT
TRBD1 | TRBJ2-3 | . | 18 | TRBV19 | CASSFSTPGTGATDTQYF | TGTGCCAGTAGTTTCAGCACTCCCGGGACAGGGGCCACAGATACGCAGTATTTT
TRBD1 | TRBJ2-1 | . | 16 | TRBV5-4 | CASSFQDRGPYNEQFF | TGTGCCAGCAGCTTCCAGGACAGGGGCCCCTACAATGAGCAGTTCTTC
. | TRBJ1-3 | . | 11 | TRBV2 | CASSADITIYF | TGTGCCAGCAGTGCAGACATCACCATATATTTT
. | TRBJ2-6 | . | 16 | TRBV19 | CASRTLRGSGANVLTF | TGTGCCAGTAGAACCCTACGGGGCTCTGGGGCCAACGTCCTGACTTTC
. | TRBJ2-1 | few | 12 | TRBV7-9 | CASSLVIDEQFF | TGTGCCAGCAGCTTAGTTATCGATGAGCAGTTCTTC
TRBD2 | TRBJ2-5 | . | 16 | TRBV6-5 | CASSWPGLAGAGEQYF | TGTGCCAGCAGTTGGCCGGGACTAGCGGGAGCTGGGGAGCAGTACTTC
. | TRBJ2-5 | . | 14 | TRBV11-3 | CASSLGLQQETQYF | TGTGCCAGCAGCTTAGGACTACAACAAGAGACCCAGTACTTC
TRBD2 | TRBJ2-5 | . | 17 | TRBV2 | CASRTGTSGRARETQYF | TGTGCCAGCAGGACCGGGACTAGCGGGAGGGCTAGGGAGACCCAGTACTTC